The clone carrying this TCR beta chain appeared many times. Its antigen is unknown. These data belong to a study of T-cell memory formation after mild COVID-19. Via MiXCR, TCRdb re-called the 5' RACE reads, giving one row per CDR3 protein. The repertoire holds 100,000 to 120,000 distinct CDR3 sequences, with 18% as singletons. The CDR3 length is 12 residues. Trimming cost V 11 bases and J 3 bases, with 14 bases left between them. The germline CDR1 and CDR2 sequences are SEHNR and FQNEAQ (reference sequence). Study-wide results and caveats: Some responding clones appeared in pre-infection memory, suggesting cross-reactive memory joined. What remained unconfirmed was the SARS-CoV-2 specificity of second-wave clones peaking on day 37.

This TCR was recovered from a man younger than 35 who had mild COVID-19 (a few samples of this study predate the infection). Cell type and time point are not known. This rearrangement joins TRBV7-9 to TRBJ2-7; TRBD2 is a possible D gene (6 bases). The sample taken for sequencing was PBMCs or a T cell subset sorted from them (not recorded which). The CDR3, as DNA: TGTGCCTCAGGGCAGGGAGGCTACGAGCAGTACTTC. It yields the protein CASGQGGYEQYF.